The 13 T cell receptor beta chains below all came from one sample that was sequenced in a study of T cell responses to AZD1222 COVID-19 vaccine. TCRdb keeps only in-frame clones here, not all; method: immunoSEQ multiplex PCR. The sample consists of around 150,000 clones, roughly 92% of them appearing once. The sample consisted of peripheral blood, taken 28 days after the second AZD1222 dose. These receptor sequences come from an adult who received the AZD1222 COVID-19 vaccine.

This clone was detected once. The chain combines TRBV6-5 with TRBJ1-1; D gene uncertain. V lost 0 bases and J lost 1, with 9 bases in between. This CDR3 has 15 residues. Germline CDR1 reads MNHEY; CDR2 reads SVGAGI. The CDR3 DNA reads as TGTGCCAGCAGTTACTCGAATTCAGGGAACACTGAAGCTTTCTTT. Amino acids: CASSYSNSGNTEAFF.

This clone has only one observation. V gene TRBV27 combines with J gene TRBJ2-5; D possibly corresponds to TRBD2 (5 bases). The length of the CDR3 is 15 residues. Germline lookup yields CDR1 MNHEY and CDR2 SMNVEV (reference sequence). Trimming shortened V by 6 bases and J by 4 bases, and 18 bases separated the two germline ends. In nucleotides, the CDR3 is TGTGCCAGCAGACCCGTGCGCGGGTCGGGAGAGACCCAGTACTTC. This codes for CASRPVRGSGETQYF.

This rearrangement joins TRBV11-2 to TRBJ2-5; 8 positions agree with TRBD2. The V and J ends lost 5 bases and 3 bases, in that order; junction bases with no gene match: 8. The V gene's germline CDR1 is SGHAT and CDR2 FQNNGV. The CDR3 is 15 amino acids. CDR3 DNA sequence: TGTGCCAGCAGCCCTGGGGCGGGAGGAGAAGAGACCCAGTACTTC. Its translation is CASSPGAGGEETQYF. The full variable domain, rest sourced from reference TRBV11-2 and TRBJ2-5, is EAGVAQSPRYKIIEKRQSVAFWCNPISGHATLYWYQQILGQGPKLLIQFQNNGVVDDSQLPKDRFSAERLKGVDSTLKIQPAKLEDSAVYLCASSPGAGGEETQYFGPGTRLLVL.

This clone was found once. This specimen includes other DNA sequences encoding the same CDR3. The rearrangement joins TRBV5-4 to TRBJ2-6; D uncertain. The CDR3 totals 15 residues. The V end lost 0 bases, the J end lost 1 base, and 5 bases lay between the germline ends. Per the germline V gene, CDR1 is SGHNT and CDR2 is YYREEE (reference sequence). The CDR3 spells CASSLGGSGANVLTF. CDR3 bases: TGTGCCAGCAGCTTGGGAGGATCTGGGGCCAACGTCCTGACTTTC.

The chain employs TRBV28 and TRBJ1-4; 8 bases fit TRBD1. The CDR3 consists of 14 residues. CDR1 and CDR2 (germline): MDHEN, SYDVKM. Trimming at V came to 4 bases and at J to 8 bases, leaving 6 bases not matched to a gene. The CDR3 nucleotides read TGTGCCAGCAGTTCCGGACAGGGAAGGGAAAAACTGTTTTTT. Its protein is CASSSGQGREKLFF.

The V and J genes are TRBV19 and TRBJ1-1; D is unresolved. Per the germline V gene, CDR1 is LNHDA and CDR2 is SQIVND (reference sequence). Trimming shortened V by 5 bases and J by 1 base, and 8 bases separated the two germline ends. This CDR3 is built from 13 residues. The CDR3 DNA follows: TGTGCCAGTAGTGTTTCTGGGAACACTGAAGCTTTCTTT. This codes for CASSVSGNTEAFF. Variable domain in full (rest from reference TRBV19 and TRBJ1-1): DGGITQSPKYLFRKEGQNVTLSCEQNLNHDAMYWYRQDPGQGLRLIYYSQIVNDFQKGDIAEGYSVSREKKESFPLTVTSAQKNPTAFYLCASSVSGNTEAFFGQGTRLTVV.

The V and J genes are TRBV24-1 and TRBJ2-3; D remains unclear. Germline CDR1 and CDR2: KGHDR and SFDVKD. The V end was cut by 6 bases, the J end by 3 bases, with 6 bases between. The CDR3 runs 12 residues. CDR3 protein: CATSPGTDTQYF. CDR3 nucleotides: TGTGCCACCAGTCCAGGAACAGATACGCAGTATTTT.

CDR3 protein: CASSLARDEQYF. CDR3 nucleotides: TGCGCCAGCAGCTTGGCCAGGGACGAGCAGTACTTC. The chain joins TRBV5-1 to TRBJ2-7; D is perhaps TRBD1 (5 bases). This CDR3 contains 12 residues. Between the trimmed V and J ends, which lost 0 bases and 5 bases, there was a span of 6 bases. Germline CDR1 SGHRS, CDR2 YFSETQ.

The rearrangement links TRBV28 to TRBJ2-5; unclear D gene. This CDR3 contains 13 residues. Per germline, CDR1 MDHEN and CDR2 SYDVKM. Deletions cut 8 bases from V and 2 bases from J, with 12 bases between. Written as DNA, the CDR3 is TGTGCCAGCTTTTCCGGGCCACAAGAGACCCAGTACTTC. Translated: CASFSGPQETQYF. The full variable domain, completed using reference TRBV28 and TRBJ2-5, is DVKVTQSSRYLVKRTGEKVFLECVQDMDHENMFWYRQDPGLGLRLIYFSYDVKMKEKGDIPEGYSVSREKKERFSLILESASTNQTSMYLCASFSGPQETQYFGPGTRLLVL.

The chain couples TRBV6-1 to TRBJ2-7; D is undetermined. CDR3 length: 13 residues. Germline assignment: CDR1 MNHNS and CDR2 SASEGT. Deletions cut 3 bases from V and 3 bases from J, with 9 bases between. This CDR3 is CASSDPNHYEQYF. The CDR3 nucleotides are TGTGCCAGCAGTGATCCGAACCACTACGAGCAGTACTTC.

The V gene is TRBV7-8, the J gene TRBJ2-1; 10 bases map to TRBD2. The CDR3 runs 16 residues. V shed 5 bases, J shed 7 bases, and the junction held 11 bases outside the gene matches. Per germline, CDR1 SGHVS and CDR2 FQNEAQ. CDR3 nucleotide sequence: TGTGCCAGCAGCCAAGGACTAGCGGTTCCAGGGAATGAGCAGTTCTTC. Its protein product is CASSQGLAVPGNEQFF.

In this sample, this clone turned up a few times. The V gene is TRBV19, the J gene TRBJ2-5; D possibly matches TRBD1 or TRBD2 (5 bases each). The ends were cut back, 5 bases at V and 2 bases at J, with 12 bases in the middle. Per the germline V gene, CDR1 is LNHDA and CDR2 is SQIVND (reference sequence). The CDR3 is 14 amino acids. CDR3 loop: CASSWGRGQETQYF. CDR3 bases: TGTGCCAGTAGTTGGGGACGGGGACAAGAGACCCAGTACTTC. The whole variable domain, remainder taken from reference TRBV19 and TRBJ2-5, is DGGITQSPKYLFRKEGQNVTLSCEQNLNHDAMYWYRQDPGQGLRLIYYSQIVNDFQKGDIAEGYSVSREKKESFPLTVTSAQKNPTAFYLCASSWGRGQETQYFGPGTRLLVL.

The rearrangement joins TRBV7-2 to TRBJ2-3, with 7 bases lining up with TRBD2. The CDR3 is 15 amino acids. The V and J ends lost 5 bases and 2 bases, in that order; junction bases with no gene match: 7. Germline V lookup: CDR1 SGHTA, CDR2 FQGNSA. CDR3 nucleotides: TGTGCCAGCAGCCCACTAGCGTTCGCCACAGATACGCAGTATTTT. It encodes CASSPLAFATDTQYF.